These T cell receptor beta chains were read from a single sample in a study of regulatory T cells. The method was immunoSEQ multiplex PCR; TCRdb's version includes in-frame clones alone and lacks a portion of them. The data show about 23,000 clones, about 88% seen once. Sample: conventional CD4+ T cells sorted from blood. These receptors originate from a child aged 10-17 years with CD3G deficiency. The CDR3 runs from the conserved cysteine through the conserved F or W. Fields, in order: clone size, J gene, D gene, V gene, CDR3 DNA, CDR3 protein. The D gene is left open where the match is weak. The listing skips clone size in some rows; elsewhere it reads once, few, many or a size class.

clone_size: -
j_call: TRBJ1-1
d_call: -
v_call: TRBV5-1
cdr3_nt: TGCGCCAGCAGCCGAGGGGGGGCTACTGAAGCTTTCTTT
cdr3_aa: CASSRGGATEAFF

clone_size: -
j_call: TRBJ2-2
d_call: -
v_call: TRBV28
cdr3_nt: TGTGCCAGCAGTCCCTGGGGGGCCGCAGGCGCAGGGGAGCTGTTTTTT
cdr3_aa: CASSPWGAAGAGELFF

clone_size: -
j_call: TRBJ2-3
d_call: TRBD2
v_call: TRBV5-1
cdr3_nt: TGCGCCAGCAGCTTGGTGGCTAGCGGGAGGGCCCCAGATACGCAGTATTTT
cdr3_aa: CASSLVASGRAPDTQYF

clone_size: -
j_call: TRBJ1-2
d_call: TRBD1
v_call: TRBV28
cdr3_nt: TGTGCCAGCAGCTCCCTGACAGGGCCGCAACTCTATGGCTACACCTTC
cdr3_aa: CASSSLTGPQLYGYTF

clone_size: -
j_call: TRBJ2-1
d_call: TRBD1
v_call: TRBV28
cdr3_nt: TGTGCCAGCAGTTTCTTAGGACAGGGGAGAAATGAGCAGTTCTTC
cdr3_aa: CASSFLGQGRNEQFF

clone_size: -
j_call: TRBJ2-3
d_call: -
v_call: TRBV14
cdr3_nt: TGTGCCAGCAGCCAAGGGCGGGGAAACACAGATACGCAGTATTTT
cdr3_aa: CASSQGRGNTDTQYF

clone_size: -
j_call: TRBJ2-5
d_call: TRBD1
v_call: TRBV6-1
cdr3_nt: TGTGCCAGCAGTGAGAGGGGGACAGATAGAATTTGGAACTTC
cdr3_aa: CASSERGTDRIWNF

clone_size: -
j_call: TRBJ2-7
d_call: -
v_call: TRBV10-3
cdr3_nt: TGTGCCATCAGTGATCGACAGGCGGCCTGGGGGGAGCAGTACTTC
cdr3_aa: CAISDRQAAWGEQYF

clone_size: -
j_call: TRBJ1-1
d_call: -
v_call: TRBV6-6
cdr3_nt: TGTGCCAGCAGTCCACTCGGACTAGGGAACACTGAAGCTTTCTTT
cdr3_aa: CASSPLGLGNTEAFF

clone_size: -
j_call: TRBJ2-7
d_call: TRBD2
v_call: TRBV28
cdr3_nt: TGTGCCAGCAGAGCTACTAGCGGGAGGTTGTACGAGCAGTACTTC
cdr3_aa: CASRATSGRLYEQYF

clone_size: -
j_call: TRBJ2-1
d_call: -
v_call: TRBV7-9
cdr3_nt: TGTGCCAGCAGCTTAGGGTATTGGAAGGGCGATGAGCAGTTCTTC
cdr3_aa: CASSLGYWKGDEQFF

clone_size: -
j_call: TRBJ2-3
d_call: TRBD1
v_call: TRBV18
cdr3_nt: TGTGCCAGCTCACCACATCAGGGGGGCACAGATACGCAGTATTTT
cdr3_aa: CASSPHQGGTDTQYF

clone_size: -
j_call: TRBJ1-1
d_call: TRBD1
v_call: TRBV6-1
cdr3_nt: TGTGCCAGCAGTGCTTGGGACAGGGGGCGTGCTGAAGCTTTCTTT
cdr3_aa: CASSAWDRGRAEAFF

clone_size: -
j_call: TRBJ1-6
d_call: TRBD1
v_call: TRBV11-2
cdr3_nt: TGTGCCAGCAGCTTATCCGGGACAGGGGGTTCACCCCTCCACTTT
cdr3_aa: CASSLSGTGGSPLHF

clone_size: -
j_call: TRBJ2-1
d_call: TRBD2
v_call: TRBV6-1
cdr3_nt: TGTGCCAGCAGTGTGGGCGGGAGACAGTTCTTC
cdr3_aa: CASSVGGRQFF

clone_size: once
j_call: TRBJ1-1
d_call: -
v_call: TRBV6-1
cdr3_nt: TGTGCCAGCGGAGGGTTTTTGGCGAACACTGAAGCTTTCTTT
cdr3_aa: CASGGFLANTEAFF

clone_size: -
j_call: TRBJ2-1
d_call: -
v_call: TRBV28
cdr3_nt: TGTGCCAGCAGCTCCGCATGGGGTGGGCAGTTCTTC
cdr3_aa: CASSSAWGGQFF

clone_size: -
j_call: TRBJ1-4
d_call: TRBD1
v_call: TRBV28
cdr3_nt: TGTGCCAGCAGCTCACAGGGGATTGGGAATGAAAAACTGTTTTTT
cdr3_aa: CASSSQGIGNEKLFF

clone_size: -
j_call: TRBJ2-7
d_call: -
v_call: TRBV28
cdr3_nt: TGTGCCAGCAGTGGCGCTGGCTCCTACGAGCAGTACTTC
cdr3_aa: CASSGAGSYEQYF

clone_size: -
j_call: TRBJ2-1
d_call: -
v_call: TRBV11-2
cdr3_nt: TGTGCCAGCAGCCCCTCCAGCAGGGTCGGTGAGCAGTTCTTC
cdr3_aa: CASSPSSRVGEQFF

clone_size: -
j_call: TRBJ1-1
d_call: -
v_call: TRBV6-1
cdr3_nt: TGTGCCAGCACCAAGGGACGGGCCACTGAAGCTTTCTTT
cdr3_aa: CASTKGRATEAFF

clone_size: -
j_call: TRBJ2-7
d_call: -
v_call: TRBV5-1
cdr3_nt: TGCGCCAGCAGCTTGGCCAACGGTTACGAGCAGTACTTC
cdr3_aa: CASSLANGYEQYF

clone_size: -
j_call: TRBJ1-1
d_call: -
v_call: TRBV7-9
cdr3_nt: TGTGCCAGCAGCTTAACTCATCCGGGCTCTGAAGCTTTCTTT
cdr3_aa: CASSLTHPGSEAFF